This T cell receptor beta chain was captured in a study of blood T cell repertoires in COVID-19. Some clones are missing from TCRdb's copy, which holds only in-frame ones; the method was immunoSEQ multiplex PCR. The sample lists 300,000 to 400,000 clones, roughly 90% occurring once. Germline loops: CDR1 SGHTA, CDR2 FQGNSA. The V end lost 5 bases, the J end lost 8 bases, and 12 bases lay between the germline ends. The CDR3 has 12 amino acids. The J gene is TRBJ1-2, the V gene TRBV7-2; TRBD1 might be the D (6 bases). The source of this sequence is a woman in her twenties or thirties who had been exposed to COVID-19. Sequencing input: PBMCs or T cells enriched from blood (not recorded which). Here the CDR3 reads CASSRTGYGYTF. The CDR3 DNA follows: TGTGCCAGCAGCCGAACAGGGTACGGCTACACCTTC. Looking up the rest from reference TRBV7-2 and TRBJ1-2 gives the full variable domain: GAGVSQSPSNKVTEKGKDVELRCDPISGHTALYWYRQSLGQGLEFLIYFQGNSAPDKSGLPSDRFSAERTGGSVSTLTIQRTQQEDSAVYLCASSRTGYGYTFGSGTRLTVV.